A selection of T cell receptor beta chains follows, all from one sample in a study of shared clonotypes between healthy human individuals. Profiled with immunoSEQ multiplex PCR; TCRdb holds only in-frame clones, not every one. The profile shows about 700,000 clones, about 90% of them singletons. The sequenced sample consisted of naive CD8+ T cells sorted from blood. The receptors were sampled from a man aged 25-40 years in good health. Each CDR3 is given with its conserved first and last residue. A D gene is named only where the DNA matches it firmly. A row's size may be missing; if present it is once, few, many or a size class.

cdr3_length	d_call	v_call	clone_size	j_call	cdr3_aa	cdr3_nt
11	.	TRBV5-4	.	TRBJ2-2	CASSLGEDLFF	TGTGCCAGCAGCTTGGGCGAGGACCTGTTTTTT
19	TRBD2	TRBV7-9	.	TRBJ2-7	CASSLDARTSGTQAYEQYF	TGTGCCAGCAGCTTAGACGCGAGGACTAGCGGGACCCAAGCCTACGAGCAGTACTTC
15	TRBD2	TRBV7-3	few	TRBJ2-1	CASSPTSGRFDEQFF	TGTGCCAGCAGCCCGACTAGCGGGAGGTTCGATGAGCAGTTCTTC
15	.	TRBV11-2	once	TRBJ2-7	CASSLGGGPSYEQYF	TGTGCCAGCAGCTTAGGTGGAGGCCCTTCCTACGAGCAGTACTTC
16	.	TRBV28	.	TRBJ2-1	CASSLLHGVGYNEQFF	TGTGCCAGCAGTTTACTCCACGGCGTGGGTTACAATGAGCAGTTCTTC
18	TRBD1	TRBV14	.	TRBJ1-4	CASRHQAGQRSRSEKLFF	TGTGCCAGCAGGCACCAAGCGGGACAGAGGAGTCGTAGTGAAAAACTGTTTTTT
16	.	TRBV1	.	TRBJ2-3	CTSSLQTGKHTDTQYF	TGCACCAGCAGCCTTCAAACGGGCAAACACACAGATACGCAGTATTTT
14	TRBD1	TRBV14	once	TRBJ1-1	CASSTGTVNTEAFF	TGTGCCAGCAGCACGGGGACAGTGAACACTGAAGCTTTCTTT
9	.	TRBV20-1	few	TRBJ1-1	CSASVEAFF	TGCAGTGCTAGTGTCGAAGCTTTCTTT
16	.	TRBV2	.	TRBJ1-1	CASSEAPGARNTEAFF	TGTGCCAGCAGTGAAGCTCCCGGGGCGAGGAACACTGAAGCTTTCTTT
17	TRBD2	TRBV29-1	.	TRBJ2-1	CSVVGYLRELSYNEQFF	TGCAGCGTTGTTGGGTACTTGCGGGAGCTTTCCTACAATGAGCAGTTCTTC
15	TRBD2	TRBV9	.	TRBJ2-1	CASSVLAGYSNEQFF	TGTGCCAGCAGCGTCCTAGCGGGATATTCTAATGAGCAGTTCTTC
13	.	TRBV4-1	.	TRBJ2-7	CASSHSGSYEQYF	TGCGCCAGCAGTCATAGCGGTTCCTACGAGCAGTACTTC
13	.	TRBV9	.	TRBJ2-1	CASSVAEYNEQFF	TGTGCCAGCAGCGTAGCTGAGTACAATGAGCAGTTCTTC
14	.	TRBV28	.	TRBJ1-2	CASTTTASTEGYTF	TGTGCCAGCACCACGACGGCCTCCACTGAAGGCTACACCTTC
15	TRBD1	TRBV9	.	TRBJ2-2	CASSTSGQWPGELFF	TGTGCCAGCAGCACCTCGGGACAGTGGCCGGGGGAGCTGTTTTTT
14	.	TRBV11-1	.	TRBJ2-1	CASSHQPVGREQFF	TGTGCCAGCAGCCATCAGCCGGTCGGGCGGGAGCAGTTCTTC
16	.	TRBV21-1	.	TRBJ2-2	CASSKRDRANTGELFF	TGTGCCAGCAGCAAGCGGGACAGGGCGAACACCGGGGAGCTGTTTTTT
11	.	TRBV10-3	.	TRBJ2-7	CAISDGREQYF	TGTGCCATCAGTGACGGTAGGGAGCAGTACTTC
17	TRBD1	TRBV9	.	TRBJ2-2	CASSAQAGTGNTGELFF	TGTGCCAGCAGCGCCCAGGCCGGGACAGGAAACACCGGGGAGCTGTTTTTT
13	.	TRBV11-2	.	TRBJ1-1	CASGSNHNPEAFF	TGTGCCAGCGGGAGTAACCATAACCCTGAAGCTTTCTTT
14	.	TRBV6-1	.	TRBJ1-1	CASSEVSESTEAFF	TGTGCCAGCAGTGAGGTGTCCGAGTCCACTGAAGCTTTCTTT
15	.	TRBV18	.	TRBJ1-3	CASSPPPGSGNTIYF	TGTGCCAGCTCACCACCCCCGGGGTCTGGAAACACCATATATTTT
12	.	TRBV9	.	TRBJ2-1	CASSPEYNEQFF	TGTGCCAGCAGCCCCGAATACAATGAGCAGTTCTTC
13	.	TRBV27	.	TRBJ2-4	CASSSGLRNIQYF	TGTGCCAGCAGTTCGGGACTCCGGAACATTCAGTACTTC
15	TRBD1	TRBV5-5	.	TRBJ1-1	CASSWRAGGDTEAFF	TGTGCCAGCAGCTGGAGAGCAGGGGGGGACACTGAAGCTTTCTTT
14	.	TRBV15	once	TRBJ2-6	CATSRQGTLNVLTF	TGTGCCACCAGCAGACAGGGGACACTCAACGTCCTGACTTTC
18	.	TRBV6-1	.	TRBJ1-4	CASSEVEVTTATNEKLFF	TGTGCCAGCAGTGAAGTCGAGGTCACTACGGCAACTAATGAAAAACTGTTTTTT
15	TRBD1	TRBV5-8	.	TRBJ2-7	CASSLGQGTFYEQYF	TGTGCCAGCAGCCTAGGACAGGGGACCTTCTACGAGCAGTACTTC
15	.	TRBV27	.	TRBJ2-1	CASSLYPSGYNEQFF	TGTGCCAGCAGTTTATACCCCTCGGGCTACAATGAGCAGTTCTTC
11	.	TRBV5-4	.	TRBJ2-7	CASSSPYEQYF	TGTGCCAGCAGCTCCCCCTACGAGCAGTACTTC
18	TRBD2	TRBV7-9	.	TRBJ2-1	CASSPRTSGRASYNEQFF	TGTGCCAGCAGCCCAAGGACTAGCGGGAGGGCCTCCTACAATGAGCAGTTCTTC
16	TRBD2	TRBV7-9	.	TRBJ2-1	CASSSGELSSYNEQFF	TGTGCCAGCAGTAGCGGGGAGCTGAGCTCCTACAATGAGCAGTTCTTC
12	.	TRBV2	.	TRBJ1-2	CATGGGAYGYTF	TGTGCCACCGGGGGAGGGGCCTATGGCTACACCTTC
14	TRBD2	TRBV4-1	.	TRBJ2-1	CASSQGGLAPEQFF	TGCGCCAGCAGCCAAGGGGGACTAGCACCCGAGCAGTTCTTC
16	TRBD1	TRBV28	.	TRBJ2-7	CASSLPGTGVSYEQYF	TGTGCCAGCAGTTTACCTGGGACAGGGGTTTCCTACGAGCAGTACTTC
16	TRBD2	TRBV27	.	TRBJ2-2	CASSSQTSGNTGELFF	TGTGCCAGCAGTTCACAGACTAGCGGTAACACCGGGGAGCTGTTTTTT